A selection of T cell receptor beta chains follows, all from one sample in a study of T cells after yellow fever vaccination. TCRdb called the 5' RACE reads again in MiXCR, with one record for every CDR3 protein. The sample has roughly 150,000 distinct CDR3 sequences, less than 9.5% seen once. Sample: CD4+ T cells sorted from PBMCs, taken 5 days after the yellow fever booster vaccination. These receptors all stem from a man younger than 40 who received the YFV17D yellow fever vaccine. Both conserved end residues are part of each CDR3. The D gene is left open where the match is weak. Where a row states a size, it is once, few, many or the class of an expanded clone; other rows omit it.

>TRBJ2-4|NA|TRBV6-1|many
TGTGCCAGCAAGGGTAACCGGGGCAAAAACATTCAGTACTTC
CASKGNRGKNIQYF
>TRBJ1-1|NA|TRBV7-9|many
TGTGCCAGCAGCTTAGACAGGGTTACTGAAGCTTTCTTT
CASSLDRVTEAFF
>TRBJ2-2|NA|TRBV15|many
TGTGCCACCAGCAGAGTACGAGTTGGTGCAGGGGAAGAGCTGTTTTTT
CATSRVRVGAGEELFF
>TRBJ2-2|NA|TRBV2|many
TGTGCCAGCGCCTTGGGCACCGGGGAGCTGTTTTTT
CASALGTGELFF
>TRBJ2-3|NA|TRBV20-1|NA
TGCAGTGCCTTGCTGGATATGCAGTATTTT
CSALLDMQYF
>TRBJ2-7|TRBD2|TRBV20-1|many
TGCAGTGCTAGAATAGCGGGAGGAAACGGATACGAGCAGTACTTC
CSARIAGGNGYEQYF
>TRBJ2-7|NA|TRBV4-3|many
TGCGCCAGCAGCCAGACCCTGTCGGTTTCCTACGAGCAGTACTTC
CASSQTLSVSYEQYF
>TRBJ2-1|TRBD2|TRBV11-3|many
TGTGCCAGCAGCTTAGCGGGGCGGGAGTCCAATGAGCAGTTCTTC
CASSLAGRESNEQFF
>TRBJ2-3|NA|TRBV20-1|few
TGCAGTGCCCTGGGCAGGAACACAGATACGCAGTATTTT
CSALGRNTDTQYF
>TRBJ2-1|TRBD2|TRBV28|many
TGTGCCAGCAGTACTAGCGGGAGGCTTAGTGAGCAGTTCTTC
CASSTSGRLSEQFF
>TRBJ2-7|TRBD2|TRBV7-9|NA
TGTGCCAGCAGCTGGACTAGCGGGAGTTACTCCTACGAGCAGTACTTC
CASSWTSGSYSYEQYF
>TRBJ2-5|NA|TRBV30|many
TGTGCCTGGATGCCGGGGCCTCAAGAGACCCAGTACTTC
CAWMPGPQETQYF
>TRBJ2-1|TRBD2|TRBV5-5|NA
TGTGCCAGCAGCTTGGTGACTAGCGGGATGTTCTACAATGAGCAGTTCTTC
CASSLVTSGMFYNEQFF
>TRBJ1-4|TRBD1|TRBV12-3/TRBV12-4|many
TGTGCCAGCAGACAAAACGCCGGGACAGCAACTAATGAAAAACTGTTTTTT
CASRQNAGTATNEKLFF
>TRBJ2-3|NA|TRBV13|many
TGTGCCAGCAGCTTACCCAGATACCAAGGGAATACGCAGTATTTT
CASSLPRYQGNTQYF
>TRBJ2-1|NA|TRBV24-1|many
TGTGCCACCAGCCGGGACGGGTACAATGAGCAGTTCTTC
CATSRDGYNEQFF
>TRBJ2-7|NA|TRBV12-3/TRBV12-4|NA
TGTGCCAGCAGTTTGTTGCTAGATTACGAGCAGTACTTC
CASSLLLDYEQYF
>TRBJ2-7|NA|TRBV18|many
TGTGCCAGCTCGACCAAGGGCGAGCAGTACTTC
CASSTKGEQYF
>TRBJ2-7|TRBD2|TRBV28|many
TGTGCCAGCAGTCCCCTTGGACTAGCGGGAAAGGGGGGCTCCTACGAGCAGTACTTC
CASSPLGLAGKGGSYEQYF
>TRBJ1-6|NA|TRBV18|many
TGTGCCAGCTCCCCCGATGAGTCACCCCTCCACTTT
CASSPDESPLHF
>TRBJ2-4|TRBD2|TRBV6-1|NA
TGTGCCAGCAGTGAGTTACACGGGGCGGGAGCGGGAGCCAAAAACATTCAGTACTTC
CASSELHGAGAGAKNIQYF
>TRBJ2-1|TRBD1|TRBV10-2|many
TGCGCCAGCTCTGACAGGGATGAGCAGTTCTTC
CASSDRDEQFF
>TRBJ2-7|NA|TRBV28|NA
TGTGCCAGCTGTTTACCCGGGGGGCGGGGGTCGGCCGAGCAGTACTTC
CASCLPGGRGSAEQYF
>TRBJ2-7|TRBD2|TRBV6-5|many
TGTGCCAGCAGGCCCCGGGGTAGAGCGGGATCCTACGAGCAGTACTTC
CASRPRGRAGSYEQYF
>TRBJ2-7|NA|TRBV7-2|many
TGTGCCAGCAGCTTAGTCGCTAGCAGCTACGAGCAGTACTTC
CASSLVASSYEQYF
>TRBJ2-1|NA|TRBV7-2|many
TGTGCCAGCAGCTTAGGACAGGCAAGTGAGCAGTTCTTC
CASSLGQASEQFF